This record covers a single T cell receptor beta chain. This entry comes from a study of blood T cell repertoires in COVID-19. TCRdb's copy holds only in-frame clones and misses some; the assay was immunoSEQ multiplex PCR. The profile shows 380,000 or so clones, 80% to 90% of them singletons. The CDR3 is made up of 16 amino acids. From germline, CDR1 is SGHRS and CDR2 YFSETQ. The V segment lost 2 bases and the J segment 2 bases; nucleotides outside the gene matches: 8. J is TRBJ1-1 and V is TRBV5-1, with 8 nucleotides matching TRBD1. Sample: peripheral blood. This receptor was identified in a man aged 40-49 years with acute or convalescent COVID-19. The CDR3 DNA reads TGCGCCAGCAGCTTAACGGCAGGGGGCACTAACACTGAAGCTTTCTTT. Its protein is CASSLTAGGTNTEAFF.